These T cell receptor beta chains were read from a single sample in a study of T cells after posttransplantation cyclophosphamide. The assay was immunoSEQ multiplex PCR, and TCRdb's table has in-frame clones only and misses some. The table has about 22,000 clones, roughly nine tenths seen once; the top ten hold about 12%. Sequenced here: PBMCs, sampled after allogeneic stem cell transplant with posttransplant cyclophosphamide. All receptors derive from a female patient between 30 and 45 years old who received an allogeneic stem cell transplant from an unrelated donor, was CMV-positive, and had no GVHD. A subset of T cells may come from the graft donor. CDR3s include the opening cysteine and the closing phenylalanine or tryptophan. The D gene is left open where the match is weak. Where a row states a size, it is once, few, many or the class of an expanded clone; other rows omit it.

j_gene: TRBJ2-1
abundance: NA
v_gene: TRBV7-2
d_gene: NA
CDR3nt: TGTGCCAGCAGCCTTAACTGGGGGCTTTATGAGCAGTTCTTC
CDR3aa: CASSLNWGLYEQFF

j_gene: TRBJ1-2
abundance: NA
v_gene: TRBV11-1
d_gene: TRBD1
CDR3nt: TGTGCCAGCAGCTTAGAACGACAGGGGAAATATGGCTACACCTTC
CDR3aa: CASSLERQGKYGYTF

j_gene: TRBJ2-5
abundance: NA
v_gene: TRBV28
d_gene: NA
CDR3nt: TGTGCCAGCAGTTTAAACCCAGGGAGGCGAGAGACCCAGTACTTC
CDR3aa: CASSLNPGRRETQYF

j_gene: TRBJ1-2
abundance: once
v_gene: TRBV18
d_gene: TRBD1
CDR3nt: TGTGCCAGCTCACCACAGGGGGCGAGGGGCTACACCTTC
CDR3aa: CASSPQGARGYTF

j_gene: TRBJ1-6
abundance: few
v_gene: TRBV5-4
d_gene: TRBD1
CDR3nt: TGTGCCAGCAGCTTTGACGGGACAGGGTCCCCCTCGGCCCTCCACTTT
CDR3aa: CASSFDGTGSPSALHF

j_gene: TRBJ2-5
abundance: NA
v_gene: TRBV9
d_gene: TRBD2
CDR3nt: TGTGCCAGCAGCCCGGGACTAGCAAGGGAGACCCAGTACTTC
CDR3aa: CASSPGLARETQYF

j_gene: TRBJ2-3
abundance: NA
v_gene: TRBV5-4
d_gene: NA
CDR3nt: TGTGCCAGCAGCTTGGAGACAGCCCTAGGCACAGATACGCAGTATTTT
CDR3aa: CASSLETALGTDTQYF

j_gene: TRBJ2-1
abundance: few
v_gene: TRBV18
d_gene: TRBD1
CDR3nt: TGTGCCAGCTCAGGAACAGGGGGCCAGGGAAACAATGAGCAGTTCTTC
CDR3aa: CASSGTGGQGNNEQFF

j_gene: TRBJ2-2
abundance: NA
v_gene: TRBV6-5
d_gene: NA
CDR3nt: TGTGCCAGCAGTCCCTCGGGGGCCGGGGAGCTGTTTTTT
CDR3aa: CASSPSGAGELFF

j_gene: TRBJ1-1
abundance: once
v_gene: TRBV7-5
d_gene: NA
CDR3nt: TGTGCCAGCAGCTACAGGGTTGCCACTGAAGCTTTCTTT
CDR3aa: CASSYRVATEAFF

j_gene: TRBJ2-5
abundance: NA
v_gene: TRBV5-1
d_gene: TRBD2
CDR3nt: TGCGCCAGCAGCTTGCTGGGACTAGCGGGGGGTCAAGAGACCCAGTACTTC
CDR3aa: CASSLLGLAGGQETQYF

j_gene: TRBJ2-6
abundance: NA
v_gene: TRBV30
d_gene: NA
CDR3nt: TGTGCCTGGAGTGTTTTGACTGGCGGGGCCAACGTCCTGACTTTC
CDR3aa: CAWSVLTGGANVLTF

j_gene: TRBJ2-3
abundance: NA
v_gene: TRBV11-3
d_gene: NA
CDR3nt: TGTGCCAGCAGCCCGAGAAAGTTCGCAGATACGCAGTATTTT
CDR3aa: CASSPRKFADTQYF

j_gene: TRBJ1-2
abundance: NA
v_gene: TRBV5-1
d_gene: NA
CDR3nt: TGCGCCAGCAGCCCTGGACACATGGGGCCCGGTAACTATGGCTACACCTTC
CDR3aa: CASSPGHMGPGNYGYTF

j_gene: TRBJ2-7
abundance: NA
v_gene: TRBV5-4
d_gene: NA
CDR3nt: TGTGCCAGCAGCCCACCGGGACTTCTATCCTACGAGCAGTACTTC
CDR3aa: CASSPPGLLSYEQYF

j_gene: TRBJ1-2
abundance: NA
v_gene: TRBV6-1
d_gene: NA
CDR3nt: TGTGCCAGCAGTGTCCGGGACTACTATGGCTACACCTTC
CDR3aa: CASSVRDYYGYTF

j_gene: TRBJ1-1
abundance: NA
v_gene: TRBV11-2
d_gene: TRBD1
CDR3nt: TGTGCCAGCAGCTTAAGGACAGGGGGCCGGAACACTGAAGCTTTCTTT
CDR3aa: CASSLRTGGRNTEAFF

j_gene: TRBJ1-5
abundance: NA
v_gene: TRBV7-2
d_gene: NA
CDR3nt: TGTGCCAGCAGCTTATCGGCGTCAGGGTGGACGGGTCAGCCCCAGCATTTT
CDR3aa: CASSLSASGWTGQPQHF

j_gene: TRBJ2-5
abundance: NA
v_gene: TRBV2
d_gene: TRBD2
CDR3nt: TGTGCCAGCATGACCGGGACTAAAGGGACCCAGTACTTC
CDR3aa: CASMTGTKGTQYF

j_gene: TRBJ2-1
abundance: few
v_gene: TRBV27
d_gene: NA
CDR3nt: TGTGCCAGCAGGACCATCCAGGGGAATGGCAATGAGCAGTTCTTC
CDR3aa: CASRTIQGNGNEQFF

j_gene: TRBJ2-5
abundance: NA
v_gene: TRBV7-9
d_gene: NA
CDR3nt: TGTGCCAGCAGCTCATTCCAAGAGACCCAGTACTTC
CDR3aa: CASSSFQETQYF

j_gene: TRBJ2-7
abundance: NA
v_gene: TRBV11-2
d_gene: NA
CDR3nt: TGTGCCAGCAGGACGTCAGGGTTGTACGAGCAGTACTTC
CDR3aa: CASRTSGLYEQYF

j_gene: TRBJ2-7
abundance: NA
v_gene: TRBV11-3
d_gene: NA
CDR3nt: TGTGCCAGCAGCTTTGCAGGGGATCCTTCTCTCGAGCAGTACTTC
CDR3aa: CASSFAGDPSLEQYF

j_gene: TRBJ2-1
abundance: NA
v_gene: TRBV11-3
d_gene: NA
CDR3nt: TGTGCCAGCAGCTTTCCGGGGGGCGTCTACAATGAGCAGTTCTTC
CDR3aa: CASSFPGGVYNEQFF

j_gene: TRBJ1-2
abundance: once
v_gene: TRBV5-6
d_gene: TRBD1
CDR3nt: TGTGCCAGCAGCTTGGCTCCGGGACAGCTGTGGGGCTACACCTTC
CDR3aa: CASSLAPGQLWGYTF

j_gene: TRBJ1-2
abundance: NA
v_gene: TRBV6-5
d_gene: NA
CDR3nt: TGTGCCAGCAGTTCGGTCAGAATCGAATGGAGTCATGGCTACACCTTC
CDR3aa: CASSSVRIEWSHGYTF

j_gene: TRBJ1-5
abundance: NA
v_gene: TRBV6-5
d_gene: NA
CDR3nt: TGTGCCGTGCGTTGGACAGGCAATCAGCCCCAGCATTTT
CDR3aa: CAVRWTGNQPQHF

j_gene: TRBJ2-5
abundance: NA
v_gene: TRBV11-3
d_gene: TRBD2
CDR3nt: TGTGCCAGCAGCCTTTGGACTAGCAGTGAGACCCAGTACTTC
CDR3aa: CASSLWTSSETQYF

j_gene: TRBJ2-7
abundance: once
v_gene: TRBV27
d_gene: TRBD1
CDR3nt: TGTGCCAGCAGTTTCAGGACAGGGTTTCCCTACGAGCAGTACTTC
CDR3aa: CASSFRTGFPYEQYF

j_gene: TRBJ1-1
abundance: NA
v_gene: TRBV7-9
d_gene: TRBD1
CDR3nt: TGTGCCAGCAGCTTGTTCGGACAGGGCGAAGCTTTCTTT
CDR3aa: CASSLFGQGEAFF

j_gene: TRBJ2-7
abundance: NA
v_gene: TRBV5-1
d_gene: TRBD2
CDR3nt: TGCGCCAGCAGCTTGGGAATGACTAGCGGAAACTCCTACGAGCAGTACTTC
CDR3aa: CASSLGMTSGNSYEQYF

j_gene: TRBJ1-1
abundance: NA
v_gene: TRBV6-6
d_gene: NA
CDR3nt: TGTGCCAGCAGGACAGGTAACACTGAAGCTTTCTTT
CDR3aa: CASRTGNTEAFF

j_gene: TRBJ2-7
abundance: few
v_gene: TRBV25-1
d_gene: TRBD1
CDR3nt: TGTGCCAGCAGTCCCGGACAGGGGTCCTACGAGCAGTACTTC
CDR3aa: CASSPGQGSYEQYF

j_gene: TRBJ2-3
abundance: NA
v_gene: TRBV7-2
d_gene: TRBD2
CDR3nt: TGTGCCAGCAGCACACTAGCGGGGGCACCCACAGATACGCAGTATTTT
CDR3aa: CASSTLAGAPTDTQYF

j_gene: TRBJ1-6
abundance: NA
v_gene: TRBV10-1
d_gene: NA
CDR3nt: TGCGCCAGCAGTGTGGGGGCTCCGGGCAATTCACCCCTCCACTTT
CDR3aa: CASSVGAPGNSPLHF

j_gene: TRBJ1-2
abundance: NA
v_gene: TRBV27
d_gene: TRBD1
CDR3nt: TGTGCCAGCAGTTTTTCGCAGGGGGCTCACTATGGCTACACCTTC
CDR3aa: CASSFSQGAHYGYTF

j_gene: TRBJ1-6
abundance: NA
v_gene: TRBV7-9
d_gene: TRBD1
CDR3nt: TGTGCCAGCAGCTTAGCCGGGACAGGGGGCAACACCCTCCACTTT
CDR3aa: CASSLAGTGGNTLHF

j_gene: TRBJ2-3
abundance: NA
v_gene: TRBV6-5
d_gene: TRBD2
CDR3nt: TGTGCCAGCAGTTTTTCCGGGACTAGCAGGGATACGCAGTATTTT
CDR3aa: CASSFSGTSRDTQYF

j_gene: TRBJ2-5
abundance: NA
v_gene: TRBV10-3
d_gene: TRBD2
CDR3nt: TGTGCCATCAGTGAAGGGACTAGCGGGGACCAAGAGACCCAGTACTTC
CDR3aa: CAISEGTSGDQETQYF

j_gene: TRBJ1-1
abundance: NA
v_gene: TRBV6-6
d_gene: TRBD1
CDR3nt: TGTGCCAGCACGGACAGGGCTGAATCGGACACTGAAGCTTTCTTT
CDR3aa: CASTDRAESDTEAFF

j_gene: TRBJ2-3
abundance: NA
v_gene: TRBV19
d_gene: TRBD2
CDR3nt: TGTGCCAGTAGGCCACAATCGGGACTAGCGGGGACGCAGTATTTT
CDR3aa: CASRPQSGLAGTQYF